The T cell receptor beta chain under discussion was sequenced for a study of cytomegalovirus exposure and HLA in healthy donors. The PCR ran on 60 Vbeta and 13 Jbeta primers. The repertoire was sequenced with immunoSEQ multiplex PCR; TCRdb's copy has only in-frame clones and lacks some. The sample lists 200,000 to 250,000 clones; 60% to 80% were seen once. Broader study findings: V- and J-gene trimming in TCR beta was tied to a missense DCLRE1C variant by an analysis performed later.

As concerns this clone: What it binds is not known.

With 5 bases removed from V and 2 bases from J, the gap between germline ends came to 13 bases. Germline CDR1 MNHEY, CDR2 SVGAGI. The CDR3 has 15 residues. The chain combines TRBV6-5 with TRBJ1-3; D unclear. The specimen sequenced was PBMCs. The receptor was isolated from a woman younger than 45 in good health and CMV-seronegative. As DNA, the CDR3 is TGTGCCAGCAGTCGAGAGGGAGTGGCTGGAAACACCATATATTTT. It codes for CASSREGVAGNTIYF.